The 9 T cell receptor beta chains presented below share a single source sample, sequenced in a study of CD8 T cells in ankylosing spondylitis. One entry per CDR3 protein results from TCRdb running MiXCR on the 5' RACE reads. The sample shows 150,000 to 200,000 distinct CDR3 sequences, around 19% of them seen only once. The sample was blood, either unsorted or a sorted T cell fraction (not recorded which). These receptors all stem from a male donor with ankylosing spondylitis or in good health (not recorded which).

In its sample, this clonotype was seen many times. The chain uses TRBV15 and TRBJ2-7; tentative D call: TRBD2 (5 bases). This CDR3 has 14 amino acids. The germline V and J ends were trimmed by 2 bases and 2 bases, with 10 bases remaining between them. Germline V gene sequence: CDR1 LNHNV, CDR2 YYDKDF (reference sequence). This CDR3 reads CATSRYRGTYEQYF. DNA for the CDR3: TGTGCCACCAGCAGATACCGGGGAACCTACGAGCAGTACTTC. The full variable domain, in which reference TRBV15 and TRBJ2-7 provide the parts outside the CDR3, is DAMVIQNPRYQVTQFGKPVTLSCSQTLNHNVMYWYQQKSSQAPKLLFHYYDKDFNNEADTPDNFQSRRPNTSFCFLDIRSPGLGDTAMYLCATSRYRGTYEQYFGPGTRLTVT.

At least ten counts were recorded for this clonotype. The chain has TRBV12-1 and TRBJ2-2; the table's D gene call, TRBD1, was not cross checked with the DNA. TRBV12-1 is labeled a pseudogene. CDR3 length equals 15 residues. CDR3 loop: CASSSYRGNTGELFF. The CDR3 coding sequence is TGTGCCAGCAGCTCGTACAGGGGGAACACCGGGGAGCTGTTTTTT.

This clonotype was counted many times. The gene calls are TRBV29-1 and TRBJ2-5, with D possibly being TRBD1 (5 bases). There are 13 residues in the CDR3. The V gene's germline CDR1 is SQVTM and CDR2 ANQGSEA. V lost 5 bases to trimming and J lost 1 base, with 11 bases between them. The CDR3 region is CSVKQDLQETQYF. CDR3 nucleotide sequence: TGCAGCGTTAAACAGGACCTCCAAGAGACCCAGTACTTC.

The chain is built from TRBV6-1 and TRBJ1-4; tentatively, D is TRBD1 (6 bases). This CDR3 spans 15 amino acids. The germline V and J ends were trimmed by 5 bases and 0 bases, with 10 bases remaining between them. Germline V gene data show CDR1 as MNHNS and CDR2 as SASEGT. The CDR3 sequence is CASSRTAATNEKLFF. In DNA, the CDR3 is TGTGCCAGCAGTCGGACAGCGGCAACTAATGAAAAACTGTTTTTT.

This clonotype has a count of ten or more. The V gene is TRBV12-3 or TRBV12-4, the J gene TRBJ1-6; 8 nucleotides line up with TRBD1. The length of the CDR3 is 14 residues. Trimming removed 5 bases from V and 6 bases from J; junction bases left unmatched: 3. The CDR3 region has the DNA TGTGCCAGCAGTACGGGACAGGCTAATTCACCCCTCCACTTT. This encodes CASSTGQANSPLHF.

This chain connects TRBV7-9 to TRBJ2-5; no clear D. CDR1 SEHNR and CDR2 FQNEAQ come from the germline V gene (reference sequence). CDR3 length equals 15 residues. V was pared by 0 bases and J by 5 bases, with 13 bases between. CDR3 sequence (DNA): TGTGCCAGCAGCTTAGCGGCGTCCCGGACCGAGACCCAGTACTTC. It codes for CASSLAASRTETQYF.

The V gene is TRBV28, the J gene TRBJ2-1; D ambiguous. Germline V lookup: CDR1 MDHEN, CDR2 SYDVKM. The germline V and J ends were trimmed by 2 bases and 5 bases, with 13 bases remaining between them. This CDR3 has 15 residues. In DNA, the CDR3 is TGTGCCAGCAGTTTAGCTGGATCCCCCGACAATGAGCAGTTCTTC. The encoded protein is CASSLAGSPDNEQFF.

This clonotype appeared many times. The rearrangement joins TRBV5-1 to TRBJ2-1, with a weak D call TRBD1 (5 bases). This CDR3 has 13 amino acids. The germline CDR1 and CDR2 sequences are SGHRS and YFSETQ. V was cut by 4 bases and J by 8 bases, with 13 bases left in between. The chain's CDR3 is CASSSTGSYEQFF. In DNA, the CDR3 is TGCGCCAGCAGCAGCACAGGATCGTATGAGCAGTTCTTC.

There are a few counts of this clonotype. This sequence joins TRBV5-1 and TRBJ2-3; tentatively, D is TRBD2 (7 bases). Trimming cost V 4 bases and J 4 bases, with 34 bases left between them. Germline CDR1 reads SGHRS; CDR2 reads YFSETQ. This CDR3 is 21 amino acids long. The CDR3 loop reads CASSPPTGKGPAGSKSDTQYF. The CDR3 DNA is TGCGCCAGCAGCCCCCCAACAGGGAAGGGGCCAGCGGGGTCGAAGTCAGATACGCAGTATTTT.